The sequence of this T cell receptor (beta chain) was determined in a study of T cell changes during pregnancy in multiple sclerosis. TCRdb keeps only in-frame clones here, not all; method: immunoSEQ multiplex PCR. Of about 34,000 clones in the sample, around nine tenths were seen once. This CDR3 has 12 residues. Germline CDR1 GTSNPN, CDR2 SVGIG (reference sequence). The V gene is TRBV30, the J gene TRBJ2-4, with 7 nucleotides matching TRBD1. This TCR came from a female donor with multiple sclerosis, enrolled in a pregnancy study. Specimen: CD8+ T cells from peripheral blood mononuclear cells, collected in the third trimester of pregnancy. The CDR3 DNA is TGTGCTTTGGTGGGACAGAAGGGGATTCAGTACTTC. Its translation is CALVGQKGIQYF.